This is a list of T cell receptor beta chains from one sample in a study of PD-1 blockade in classical Hodgkin lymphoma. The assay was immunoSEQ multiplex PCR, and TCRdb's table has in-frame clones only and misses some. The sample gives about 12,000 clones, around nine tenths of which show up once; 20% is in the top ten. The specimen was peripheral blood mononuclear cells (PBMCs), collected at baseline. Receptors were obtained from a human donor with classical Hodgkin lymphoma. The CDR3 runs from the conserved cysteine through the conserved F or W. Fields, in order: J gene, D gene, V gene, clone size, CDR3 DNA, CDR3 protein. The D gene is left open where the match is weak. Some rows have no size entry. The others give once, few or many, or a class for an expanded clone.

TRBJ2-6 | - | TRBV10-2 | - | TGCGCCAGCAGACATCGGGTCTCTGGGGCCAACGTCCTGACTTTC | CASRHRVSGANVLTF
TRBJ2-1 | - | TRBV5-4 | - | TGTGCCAGCCACCGTCCGGGACCAGACAATGAGCAGTTCTTC | CASHRPGPDNEQFF
TRBJ2-7 | TRBD1 | TRBV11-2 | - | TGTGCCAGCAGCTTAGGGGGACAGCTCATCTCCTACGAGCAGTACTTC | CASSLGGQLISYEQYF
TRBJ2-1 | - | TRBV10-3 | - | TGTGCCATCGCTCCCGAAGCCAATGAGCAGTTCTTC | CAIAPEANEQFF
TRBJ2-5 | TRBD1 | TRBV2 | - | TGTGCCAGCACCCCTCCTAGGACAGGACCACAAGAGACCCAGTACTTC | CASTPPRTGPQETQYF
TRBJ2-1 | - | TRBV7-8 | - | TGTGCCAGCAGCTTAGCCCAATCGGGTAATGAGCAGTTCTTC | CASSLAQSGNEQFF
TRBJ2-1 | TRBD2 | TRBV5-1 | - | TGCGCCAGCAGCTTGGCGGGAGGAATCTACAATGAGCAGTTCTTC | CASSLAGGIYNEQFF
TRBJ2-6 | - | TRBV19 | - | TGTGCCAGTAGGGGTGACAGGCTATCTGGGGCCAACGTCCTGACTTTC | CASRGDRLSGANVLTF
TRBJ2-1 | - | TRBV5-1 | - | TGCGCCAGCAGCTTGGAGCGCAGCTACAATGAGCAGTTCTTC | CASSLERSYNEQFF
TRBJ2-7 | - | TRBV7-2 | - | TGTGCCAGCAGCCAAGGCCCAGGGGACTCCTACGAGCAGTACTTC | CASSQGPGDSYEQYF
TRBJ1-5 | - | TRBV6-5 | - | TGTGCCAGCAGTTACTCGACCAGGGGTCAGCCCCAGCATTTT | CASSYSTRGQPQHF
TRBJ1-4 | - | TRBV4-2 | once | TGTGCCAGCAGCCACATTTGGCAACGAGATAGGGAAAAACTGTTTTTT | CASSHIWQRDREKLFF
TRBJ2-3 | - | TRBV5-1 | - | TGCGCCAGCAGCTTGTCCCTCTCGGGGTATACGCAGTATTTT | CASSLSLSGYTQYF
TRBJ1-5 | - | TRBV6-6 | - | TGTGCCGGGGGAGGGGACAATCAGCCCCAGCATTTT | CAGGGDNQPQHF
TRBJ2-5 | - | TRBV4-2 | - | TGTGCCAGCAGCCAAAGGCAGGGACAAGAGACCCAGTACTTC | CASSQRQGQETQYF
TRBJ1-3 | - | TRBV2 | - | TGTGCCAGCAGTGTGCTAAGGTTCCGGACCATATATTTT | CASSVLRFRTIYF
TRBJ1-2 | - | TRBV5-4 | - | TGTGCCAGCAGCCCGGAGGGGTTAGAGTACGATGGCTACACCTTC | CASSPEGLEYDGYTF
TRBJ1-5 | - | TRBV10-3 | - | TGTGCCATCAGTGATCGTCAGGGGAATCAGCCCCAGCATTTT | CAISDRQGNQPQHF
TRBJ1-1 | - | TRBV30 | - | TGTGCCTGGAGTATAGGGACTGAAGCTTTCTTT | CAWSIGTEAFF
TRBJ2-5 | - | TRBV5-1 | - | TGCGCCAGCAGCTCGGGGGCAGCCGGGGAGACCCAGTACTTC | CASSSGAAGETQYF
TRBJ2-1 | TRBD2 | TRBV5-6 | - | TGTGCCAGCAGCTTGGGGCTAGCGGGGACCTACAATGAGCAGTTCTTC | CASSLGLAGTYNEQFF
TRBJ2-5 | - | TRBV19 | - | TGTGCCAGTAGTATGTATCACCCGGGACACCATCAAGAGACCCAGTACTTC | CASSMYHPGHHQETQYF
TRBJ2-7 | TRBD1 | TRBV7-8 | - | TGTGCCAGCAGCCAAAGGTCCGGGACAGGGACGTACGAGCAGTACTTC | CASSQRSGTGTYEQYF
TRBJ2-7 | - | TRBV2 | - | TGTGCCAGCAGTGAACCCCAAGGCGGGATAAGCTCCTACGAGCAGTACTTC | CASSEPQGGISSYEQYF
TRBJ2-7 | TRBD1 | TRBV2 | - | TGTGCCAGCAGCGGGGACAGGGGTTACGAGCAGTACTTC | CASSGDRGYEQYF
TRBJ2-7 | - | TRBV29-1 | - | TGCAGCGTTGAAGGGGCAGGGGCCGAGCAGTACTTC | CSVEGAGAEQYF
TRBJ2-1 | TRBD2 | TRBV10-3 | few | TGTGCCATCAAAGGGGAGCGGGGGGGCTTCTACAATGAGCAGTTCTTC | CAIKGERGGFYNEQFF
TRBJ1-1 | - | TRBV6-5 | - | TGTGCCAGCAGTCGTCTCGGGGAAAAAGCTGAAGCTTTCTTT | CASSRLGEKAEAFF
TRBJ2-2 | TRBD1 | TRBV10-1 | - | TGCGCCAGCAGTGAGTTGCAGGGGGCAAGCGGGGAGCTGTTTTTT | CASSELQGASGELFF
TRBJ2-7 | - | TRBV6-5 | - | TGTGCCAGCAGTTACTCCGGAGGGGTCTCCTACGAGCAGTACTTC | CASSYSGGVSYEQYF
TRBJ2-3 | - | TRBV29-1 | once | TGCAGCGTTGAACCTAGCACAGATACGCAGTATTTT | CSVEPSTDTQYF
TRBJ2-3 | TRBD2 | TRBV12-5 | - | TGTGCTAGTGGTTTGGGGACTAGTGTCGTGGTGGATACGCAGTATTTT | CASGLGTSVVVDTQYF
TRBJ2-7 | - | TRBV13 | - | TGTGCCAGCAGCAAGGGGCCCTACTCCTACGAGCAGTACTTC | CASSKGPYSYEQYF
TRBJ2-7 | TRBD2 | TRBV10-3 | - | TGTGCCATGGGACTAGCGGGGGGATACGAGCAGTACTTC | CAMGLAGGYEQYF
TRBJ2-7 | - | TRBV6-5 | once | TGTGCCAGCAACACCGCGTCTAGGGTGTACGAGCAGTACTTC | CASNTASRVYEQYF
TRBJ2-7 | - | TRBV2 | - | TGTGCCAGCATAGCGGGACAGGGCCTTAGCGAGCAGTACTTC | CASIAGQGLSEQYF
TRBJ2-7 | TRBD2 | TRBV2 | - | TGTGCCAGCAGTGAGGTCGGACTAGGATACGAGCAGTACTTC | CASSEVGLGYEQYF
TRBJ1-2 | - | TRBV23-1 | - | TGCGCCAGCACCCAGCGGGCAGATGGCTACACCTTC | CASTQRADGYTF
TRBJ2-1 | TRBD2 | TRBV9 | - | TGTGCCAGCAGCGTAGGATGGGGGGGTCAACACAATGAGCAGTTCTTC | CASSVGWGGQHNEQFF
TRBJ1-5 | - | TRBV12-5 | - | TGTGCTAGTGGTTTCGACAGGCTCAATCAGCCCCAGCATTTT | CASGFDRLNQPQHF
TRBJ1-5 | - | TRBV5-6 | - | TGTGCCAGCAGCCGGGGACTGGCCGGGGTCTGGGCCCAGCATTTT | CASSRGLAGVWAQHF
TRBJ2-6 | TRBD1 | TRBV2 | - | TGTGCCAGCAAGCTGACAGGGAGCTCTGGGGCCAACGTCCTGACTTTC | CASKLTGSSGANVLTF
TRBJ1-5 | - | TRBV6-6 | - | TGTGCCAGCAGTCCCCGACAGGGCAATCAGCCCCAGCATTTT | CASSPRQGNQPQHF
TRBJ2-3 | - | TRBV10-1 | - | TGCGCCAGCAGCCCGGCCCCCACAGATACGCAGTATTTT | CASSPAPTDTQYF
TRBJ2-5 | - | TRBV6-6 | - | TGTGCCAGCAGTTACTCGAGTCGGGGAGAAGAGACCCAGTACTTC | CASSYSSRGEETQYF
TRBJ1-1 | - | TRBV19 | - | TGTGCCAGTGGCTACAGGGAGAACACTGAAGCTTTCTTT | CASGYRENTEAFF
TRBJ2-4 | - | TRBV29-1 | - | TGCAGCGGGCGGGACGGGGAAAATAACATTCAGTACTTC | CSGRDGENNIQYF
TRBJ2-7 | TRBD1 | TRBV12-5 | - | TGTGCTAGTGGTCCTGGGGGGCGGACAGGGGGCTTTGTTGTCCACGAGCAGTACTTC | CASGPGGRTGGFVVHEQYF